The 3 T cell receptor beta chains presented below share a single source sample, sequenced in a study of blood T cells in healthy people across ages. For the second PCR, which ran for about 6 to 12 cycles, a sample-barcoded 5' primer and a J-beta primer mix were used. A single record per CDR3 protein comes from TCRdb applying MiXCR to the 5' RACE reads. The sample records about a million distinct CDR3 sequences, 30% to 40% being singletons. Sequencing was performed on blood. The receptors were sampled from a young man in good health.

In this sample, this clonotype turned up a few times. The chain recombines TRBV11-2 with TRBJ2-1, with 8 bases identical to TRBD1. Germline trimming cut 0 bases from V and 4 bases from J; bases unmatched to any gene: 8. Looked up from germline, CDR1 is SGHAT and CDR2 is FQNNGV. CDR3 length: 17 amino acids. The CDR3 reads CASSLELSDRAYNEQFF. The CDR3 region has the DNA TGTGCCAGCAGCTTAGAGCTTTCGGACAGGGCTTACAATGAGCAGTTCTTC.

This clonotype occurred a few times. This chain joins TRBV6-2 or TRBV6-3 and TRBJ1-2; D perhaps matches TRBD1 (5 bases). Trimming stripped 2 bases from V and 1 base from J, with 14 bases between. The germline V gene has CDR1 MNHEY and CDR2 SVGEGT. The CDR3 contains 16 residues. The CDR3 here is CASSYPGPAGNYGYTF. Here the CDR3 DNA reads TGTGCCAGCAGTTACCCGGGACCAGCTGGTAACTATGGCTACACCTTC.

This clonotype was seen a handful of times. The chain uses TRBV27 and TRBJ2-4, with 8 nucleotides matching TRBD1. The end of the DNA is better explained by TRBJ2-7, so the J call may be wrong. Germline V lookup: CDR1 MNHEY, CDR2 SMNVEV (reference sequence). The CDR3 has 14 residues. The CDR3 nucleotides read TGTGCCAGCAGTAAGTCAGGGGGCTTGGGCGAGCAGTACTTC. This encodes CASSKSGGLGEQYF.